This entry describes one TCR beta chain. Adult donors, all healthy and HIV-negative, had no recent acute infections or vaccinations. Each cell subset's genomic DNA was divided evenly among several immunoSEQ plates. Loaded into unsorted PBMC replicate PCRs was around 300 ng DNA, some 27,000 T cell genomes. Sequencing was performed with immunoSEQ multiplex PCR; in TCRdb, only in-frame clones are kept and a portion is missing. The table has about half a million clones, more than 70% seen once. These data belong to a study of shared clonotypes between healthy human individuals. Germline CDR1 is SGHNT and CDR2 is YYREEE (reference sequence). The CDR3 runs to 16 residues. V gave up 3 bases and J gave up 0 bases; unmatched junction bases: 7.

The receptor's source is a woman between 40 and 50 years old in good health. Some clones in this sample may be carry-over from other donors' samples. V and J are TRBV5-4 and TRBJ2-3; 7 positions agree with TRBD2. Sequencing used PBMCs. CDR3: CASSSGRAASTDTQYF. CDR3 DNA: TGTGCCAGCAGCTCAGGGAGGGCAGCTAGCACAGATACGCAGTATTTT.